In its sample, the clone carrying this TCR beta chain was seen a few times. Antigen: not known. Generated by immunoSEQ multiplex PCR, the TCRdb table keeps only in-frame clones and is missing some. Found here are 85,000 to 100,000 clones, more than 85% of them singletons; the top ten hold 0.3% to 0.35%. The source of the sample is a study of graft-versus-host responses after intestinal transplantation. Study background: Anti-thymocyte globulin was used for induction in all recipients, who then took tacrolimus and steroids for roughly 3 years. Findings of the study overall: Circulating GvH clone levels at their peak were associated with HvG declines (early post-transplant). GvH clones surfaced in recipient marrow, some emerging earlier in ileum or blood.

Specimen: unstimulated CD4+ T cells sorted from spleen or lymph node cells, collected before transplant. The TCR originated in a human donor who was the organ donor for an intestinal transplant.

This CDR3 reads CASSVASGYGYTF. The CDR3 DNA follows: TGTGCCAGCAGTGTGGCTTCAGGCTATGGCTACACCTTC. The rearrangement joins TRBV6-1 to TRBJ1-2; D remains ambiguous. Germline V gives CDR1 MNHNS, CDR2 SASEGT. The CDR3 covers 13 residues. V lost 4 bases, J lost 4 bases, and 10 bases lay in between.